Sequencing of this T cell receptor delta chain was carried out in a study of gamma-delta T cells after stem cell transplantation. TCRdb reran clone calling via CATT on the RT-PCR reads. The sample lists 2,000 to 2,500 delta-chain clones; about 19% were seen once. The CDR3 totals 18 residues. Per germline, CDR1 TSWWSYY and CDR2 QGS. After removal of 5 bases from V and 10 bases from J, the junction contained 23 bases not matched to a gene. The source material was gamma-delta T cells. The clonotype originates from a human donor. It is not recorded whose cells these are; they may come from a transplant donor. The genes are TRDV1 and TRDJ1; the match to TRDD3 covers 9 bases. Written as DNA, the CDR3 is TGTGCTCTTGGGAGTCCTTCCCTGTGGTGGGGGATAGGAGGGGGACTCATCTTT. Translated, it gives CALGSPSLWWGIGGGLIF.